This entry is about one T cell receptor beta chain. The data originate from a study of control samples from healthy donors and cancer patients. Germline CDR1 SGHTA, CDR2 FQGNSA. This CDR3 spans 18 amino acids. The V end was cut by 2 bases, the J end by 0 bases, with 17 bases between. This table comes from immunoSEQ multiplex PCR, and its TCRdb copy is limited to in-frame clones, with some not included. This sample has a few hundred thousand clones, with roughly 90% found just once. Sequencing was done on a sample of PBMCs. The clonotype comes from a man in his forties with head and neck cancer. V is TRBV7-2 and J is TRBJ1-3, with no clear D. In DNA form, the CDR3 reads TGTGCCAGCAGCTTATTCCGGGTAGGAGCCATCTCTGGAAACACCATATATTTT. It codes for CASSLFRVGAISGNTIYF.